This T cell receptor beta chain appears in the sequencing data of a study of T cell changes during pregnancy in multiple sclerosis. Method: immunoSEQ multiplex PCR; TCRdb's copy keeps in-frame clones and lacks some. The repertoire has tens of thousands of clones, about nine tenths of them found once; the top ten carry roughly 0.38%. The CDR3 runs to 16 residues. Germline CDR1 and CDR2: PRHDT and FYEKMQ (reference sequence). Trimming took 5 bases from V and 8 from J, leaving 22 bases between them. This TCR derives from a female donor in good health, enrolled as a control in a pregnancy study. The input for sequencing was CD4+ T cells from peripheral blood mononuclear cells, taken after pregnancy. The chain couples TRBV13 to TRBJ2-4, with a weak D call TRBD1 (6 bases). The CDR3 DNA reads as TGTGCCAGCAGCCCCCGAGGGGGAGAGGGTTGGGACATTCAGTACTTC. Translating it yields CASSPRGGEGWDIQYF.